The 17 T cell receptor beta chains below come from one sample, sequenced in a study of shared clonotypes between healthy human individuals. The repertoire was sequenced with immunoSEQ multiplex PCR; TCRdb's copy has only in-frame clones and lacks some. The sample has 950,000 to 1,200,000 clones, 77% seen once. Sequencing used memory CD4+ T cells from PBMCs. The subset denotes: CD45RA-negative fraction. These receptors all come from a man between 18 and 35 years old in good health. Some clones in this sample may be carry-over from other donors' samples.

A word on this clone: Other DNA sequences in this specimen translate into the identical CDR3. V and J are TRBV27 and TRBJ1-2; no definite D call. CDR3 length: 13 residues. Trimming pared 4 bases from V and 3 bases from J, leaving 9 bases between. Per germline, CDR1 MNHEY and CDR2 SMNVEV (reference sequence). This CDR3 reads CASSSGRDYGYTF. The CDR3 nucleotides read TGTGCCAGCAGTTCCGGCAGAGACTATGGCTACACCTTC.

This clone appeared a single time. The V gene is TRBV14, the J gene TRBJ2-1; D is unresolved. CDR1 and CDR2 from the germline V gene are SGHDN and FVKESK. The CDR3 loop spans 11 amino acids. Trimming left V 5 bases short and J 4 bases short, with 3 bases between. CDR3 residues: CASSGYNEQFF. The DNA of the CDR3 is TGTGCCAGCAGCGGTTACAATGAGCAGTTCTTC. Variable domain in full (rest from reference TRBV14 and TRBJ2-1): EAGVTQFPSHSVIEKGQTVTLRCDPISGHDNLYWYRRVMGKEIKFLLHFVKESKQDESGMPNNRFLAERTGGTYSTLKVQPAELEDSGVYFCASSGYNEQFFGPGTRLTVL.

A word on this clone: The same CDR3 also results from other DNA sequences found in this sample. The chain uses TRBV7-3 and TRBJ1-1; possibly TRBD1 for D (6 bases). Germline V gene lookup returns CDR1 SGHTA and CDR2 FQGTGA. V was shortened by 5 bases and J by 2 bases, with 9 bases between the two germline ends. The CDR3 is 13 amino acids. CDR3 sequence reads: CASSRTANTEAFF. The CDR3 DNA reads as TGTGCCAGCAGCCGGACAGCCAACACTGAAGCTTTCTTT.

Notes on this clone: Just one base apart from a much larger clone, this may be a read error. The V gene is TRBV27, the J gene TRBJ1-4; a possible D gene is TRBD1 (5 bases). The V gene's germline CDR1 is MNHEY and CDR2 SMNVEV (reference sequence). The CDR3 is 12 residues long. V dropped 6 bases and J dropped 7 bases, with 9 bases sitting between them. The CDR3: CASRERGEKLFF. CDR3 coding DNA: TGTGCCAGCAGGGAAAGGGGTGAAAAACTGTTTTTT.

J is TRBJ1-4 and V is TRBV2; D unclear. V lost 9 bases and J 3 bases, leaving 14 bases between the germline ends. The CDR3 sequence is 14 residues long. CDR1 is SNHLY, CDR2 FYNNEI, per germline. Written as DNA, the CDR3 is TGTGCCAGTAATTTTTATTCTGCTAATGAAAAACTGTTTTTT. Its protein product is CASNFYSANEKLFF.

V is TRBV28 and J is TRBJ1-3; D is ambiguous. Germline V gene data show CDR1 as MDHEN and CDR2 as SYDVKM. The CDR3 has 16 amino acids. Trimming took off 4 bases at V and 1 base at J, with 14 bases between the two ends. The CDR3 region is CASSSNGAVSGNTIYF. The CDR3 DNA follows: TGTGCCAGCAGTTCGAACGGAGCTGTATCTGGAAACACCATATATTTT.

A remark on this clone: Distinct nucleotide sequences in the sample also encode this CDR3. The V and J genes are TRBV7-3 and TRBJ2-2, with D uncertain. The germline CDR1 and CDR2 sequences are SGHTA and FQGTGA. The CDR3 has 13 residues. The V and J ends lost 4 bases and 4 bases respectively, with 7 bases between them. In nucleotides, the CDR3 is TGTGCCAGCAGCTCTCAAAGCACCGGGGAGCTGTTTTTT. Protein product: CASSSQSTGELFF.

The CDR3: CSALLVNEQYF. CDR3 DNA: TGCAGTGCTTTACTAGTGAACGAGCAGTACTTC. The gene calls are TRBV20-1 and TRBJ2-7, with D perhaps matching TRBD2 (5 bases). The CDR3 loop spans 11 amino acids. V lost 5 bases to trimming and J lost 5 bases, with 10 bases between them. Germline loops: CDR1 DFQATT, CDR2 SNEGSKA (reference sequence).

About this clone: Distinct nucleotide sequences in the sample also encode this CDR3. V and J are TRBV7-2 and TRBJ2-5; D is undetermined. The V and J ends lost 5 bases and 5 bases respectively, with 9 bases between them. The CDR3 consists of 12 residues. Germline CDR1 is SGHTA and CDR2 is FQGNSA. CDR3 nucleotides: TGTGCCAGCAGCCTCCTCCTCGAGACCCAGTACTTC. Translation: CASSLLLETQYF.

The sample holds a few counts of this clone. The genes are TRBV6-1 and TRBJ1-1, with D unclear. The length of the CDR3 is 13 residues. Trimming stripped 6 bases from V and 2 bases from J, with 10 bases between. Per germline, CDR1 MNHNS and CDR2 SASEGT. Here the CDR3 reads CASSPQKNTEAFF. The CDR3 DNA reads as TGTGCCAGCAGCCCACAGAAAAACACTGAAGCTTTCTTT.

V is TRBV6-5 and J is TRBJ1-1; no reliable D call. CDR1 is MNHEY, CDR2 SVGAGI, per germline. V was cut by 10 bases and J by 4 bases, with 13 bases left in between. CDR3 length: 12 residues. CDR3 nucleotides: TGTGCCACTAAAGGGCGGGTCACTGAAGCTTTCTTT. This gives the protein CATKGRVTEAFF.

The chain couples TRBV27 to TRBJ2-7, with D unclear. This CDR3 is built from 12 residues. Germline values: CDR1 MNHEY, CDR2 SMNVEV (reference sequence). The V end lost 4 bases, the J end lost 2 bases, and 6 bases lay between the germline ends. This CDR3 is CASSSSAYEQYF. CDR3 DNA sequence: TGTGCCAGCAGTTCCAGTGCCTACGAGCAGTACTTC.

CDR3 sequence reads: CASSKGRETQYF. The CDR3, as DNA: TGTGCCAGCAGCAAGGGGCGAGAGACCCAGTACTTC. The chain links TRBV5-4 to TRBJ2-5; D may be TRBD1 (5 bases). This CDR3 has 12 residues. The germline gives CDR1 SGHNT, CDR2 YYREEE (reference sequence). V was pared by 4 bases and J by 4 bases, with 8 bases between.

Regarding this clone: Other DNA variants within this sample encode the same CDR3. The rearrangement uses TRBV7-9 and TRBJ2-5; TRBD2 matches at 8 bases. V dropped 4 bases and J dropped 4; count of bases not matched to a gene: 5. CDR3 length: 14 amino acids. Germline CDR1 is SEHNR and CDR2 is FQNEAQ (reference sequence). The CDR3 DNA reads TGTGCCAGCAGCTCCCGCCTAGCGGGAGAGACCCAGTACTTC. Translated, it gives CASSSRLAGETQYF.

To note about this clone: Other DNA sequences in the same sample also yield this CDR3. The V call is TRBV18, the J call TRBJ2-7; D call uncertain. Trimming pared 3 bases from V and 4 bases from J, leaving 7 bases between. The CDR3 runs to 12 residues. Germline V gene data show CDR1 as KGHSH and CDR2 as LQKENI. CDR3 bases: TGTGCCAGCTCACCCGGTAGTTACGAGCAGTACTTC. Encoded protein: CASSPGSYEQYF. The whole variable domain, filled in from reference TRBV18 and TRBJ2-7, reads NAGVMQNPRHLVRRRGQEARLRCSPMKGHSHVYWYRQLPEEGLKFMVYLQKENIIDESGMPKERFSAEFPKEGPSILRIQQVVRGDSAAYFCASSPGSYEQYFGPGTRLTVT.

This clone was detected a few times. The chain couples TRBV19 to TRBJ1-1, with D unclear. V was pared by 4 bases and J by 2 bases, with 8 bases between. The CDR3 loop spans 13 amino acids. CDR1 LNHDA and CDR2 SQIVND come from the germline V gene (reference sequence). This CDR3 is CASSNAANTEAFF. CDR3 coding DNA: TGTGCCAGTAGTAACGCAGCTAACACTGAAGCTTTCTTT. Based on the CDR3 plus reference TRBV19 and TRBJ1-1, the full variable domain is DGGITQSPKYLFRKEGQNVTLSCEQNLNHDAMYWYRQDPGQGLRLIYYSQIVNDFQKGDIAEGYSVSREKKESFPLTVTSAQKNPTAFYLCASSNAANTEAFFGQGTRLTVV.

V gene TRBV7-9 combines with J gene TRBJ1-2; D remains unclear. The ends were cut back, 3 bases at V and 6 bases at J, with 11 bases in the middle. Germline assignment: CDR1 SEHNR and CDR2 FQNEAQ (reference sequence). The CDR3 sequence is 13 residues long. The CDR3, as DNA: TGTGCCAGCAGCTTCCGGGAGCTCCATGGCTACACCTTC. It codes for CASSFRELHGYTF. Complete variable domain (other parts from reference TRBV7-9 and TRBJ1-2): DTGVSQNPRHKITKRGQNVTFRCDPISEHNRLYWYRQTLGQGPEFLTYFQNEAQLEKSRLLSDRFSAERPKGSFSTLEIQRTEQGDSAMYLCASSFRELHGYTFGSGTRLTVV.